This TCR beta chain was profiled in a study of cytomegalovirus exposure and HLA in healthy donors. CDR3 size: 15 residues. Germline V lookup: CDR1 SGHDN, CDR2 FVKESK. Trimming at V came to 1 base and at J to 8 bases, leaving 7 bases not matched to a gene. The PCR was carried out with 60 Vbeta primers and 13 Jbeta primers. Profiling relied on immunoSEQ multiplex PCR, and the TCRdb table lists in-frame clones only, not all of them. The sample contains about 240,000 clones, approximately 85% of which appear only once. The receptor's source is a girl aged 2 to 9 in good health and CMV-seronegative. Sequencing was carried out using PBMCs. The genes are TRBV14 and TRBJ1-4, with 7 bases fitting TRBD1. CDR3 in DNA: TGTGCCAGCAGCCAAGTGCCCGGGACAGCCGAAAAACTGTTTTTT. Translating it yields CASSQVPGTAEKLFF.